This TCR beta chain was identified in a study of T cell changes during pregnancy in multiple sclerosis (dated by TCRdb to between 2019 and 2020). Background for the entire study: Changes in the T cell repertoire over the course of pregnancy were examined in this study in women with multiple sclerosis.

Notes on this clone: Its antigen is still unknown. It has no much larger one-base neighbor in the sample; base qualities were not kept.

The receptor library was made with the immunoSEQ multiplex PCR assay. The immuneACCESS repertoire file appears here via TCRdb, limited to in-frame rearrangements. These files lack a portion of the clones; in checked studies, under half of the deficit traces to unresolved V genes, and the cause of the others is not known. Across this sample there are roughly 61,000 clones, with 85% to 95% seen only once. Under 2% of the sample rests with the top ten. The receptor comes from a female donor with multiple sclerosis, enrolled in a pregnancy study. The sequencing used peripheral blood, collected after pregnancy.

CDR3 reads: CASSPGQRMGGTEAFF. Here is the DNA: TGTGCCAGCTCACCGGGACAGCGGATGGGGGGCACTGAAGCTTTCTTT. Recombination linked TRBV18 to TRBJ1-1, with 7 bases matching TRBD1. V is cut back by 3 bases and J by 4 bases, with 11 bases in the junction unmatched. Spanning cysteine to phenylalanine, the CDR3 consists of 16 amino acids. Just the 48-base CDR3 DNA is kept, in frame starting at base 1. CDR1 KGHSH and CDR2 LQKENI are derived from the germline V gene.